This T cell receptor beta chain was sequenced for a study of OX40 agonist ivuxolimab in advanced cancers. At the level of the study: Ivuxolimab, an antibody that agonizes OX40 (CD134), was administered to the patients. Study results and caveats: Averaging showed that CD8+ T cells had more expanded clones than CD4+ did.

Sampling of blood occurred at baseline, cycle 4 day 1, and cycle 7 day 1. The protocol was immunoSEQ multiplex PCR, while the TCRdb copy is restricted to in-frame clones and leaves out a portion. Among tens of thousands of clones listed, about 88% were seen once. The CDR3 covers 13 residues. Germline V lookup: CDR1 SGHRS, CDR2 YFSETQ. Trimming removed 1 base at V and 10 bases at J, with 14 bases between. This clone was picked up one time. No antigen is known for it. This sample comprised CD4+ or CD8+ T cells sorted from blood, obtained in a trial of the OX40 agonist ivuxolimab. The receptor comes from an adult with an advanced solid tumor such as melanoma, head and neck, liver or kidney cancer. This chain links TRBV5-1 with TRBJ1-1; TRBD1 is a possible D gene (5 bases). The CDR3: CASSLTSGQLAFF. The CDR3 nucleotides read TGCGCCAGCAGCTTGACATCGGGGCAATTAGCTTTCTTT.